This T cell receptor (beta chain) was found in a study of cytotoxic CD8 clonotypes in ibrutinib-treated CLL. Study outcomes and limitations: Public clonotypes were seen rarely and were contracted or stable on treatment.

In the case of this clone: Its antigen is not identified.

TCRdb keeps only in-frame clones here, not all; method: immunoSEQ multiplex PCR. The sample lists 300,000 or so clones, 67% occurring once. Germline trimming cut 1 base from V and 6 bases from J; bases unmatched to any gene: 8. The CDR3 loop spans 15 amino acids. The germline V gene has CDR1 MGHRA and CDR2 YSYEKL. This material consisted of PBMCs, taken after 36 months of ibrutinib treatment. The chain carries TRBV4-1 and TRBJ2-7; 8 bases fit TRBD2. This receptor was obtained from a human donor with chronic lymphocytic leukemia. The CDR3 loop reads CASSQVEGSGSEQYF. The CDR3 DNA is TGCGCCAGCAGCCAAGTGGAGGGGAGCGGGAGCGAGCAGTACTTC.